A single count supports the clone carrying this T cell receptor beta chain. Its antigen is unidentified. Sequencing was at deep level. The repertoire was sequenced with immunoSEQ multiplex PCR; TCRdb's copy has only in-frame clones and lacks some. Of about 1 million clones in the sample, approximately 72% are singletons; the top ten hold approximately 1.5%. The CDR3 spans 15 residues. Germline trimming cut 4 bases from V and 5 bases from J; bases unmatched to any gene: 7. Looked up from germline, CDR1 is MGHDK and CDR2 is SYGVNS. These data are taken from a study of shared clonotypes between healthy human individuals. Study-level points and caveats: Generally, estimated richness proved larger in naive subsets than it did in memory subsets.

The receptor was derived from a man aged 18 to 35 in good health. The material sequenced was memory CD4+ T cells sorted from blood. Subset: CD45RA-negative fraction. The rearrangement links TRBV25-1 to TRBJ1-4, with 7 nucleotides matching TRBD1. The CDR3 is CASSVPDRRNEKLFF. For the CDR3, the DNA is TGTGCCAGCAGTGTACCGGACAGGAGGAATGAAAAACTGTTTTTT.